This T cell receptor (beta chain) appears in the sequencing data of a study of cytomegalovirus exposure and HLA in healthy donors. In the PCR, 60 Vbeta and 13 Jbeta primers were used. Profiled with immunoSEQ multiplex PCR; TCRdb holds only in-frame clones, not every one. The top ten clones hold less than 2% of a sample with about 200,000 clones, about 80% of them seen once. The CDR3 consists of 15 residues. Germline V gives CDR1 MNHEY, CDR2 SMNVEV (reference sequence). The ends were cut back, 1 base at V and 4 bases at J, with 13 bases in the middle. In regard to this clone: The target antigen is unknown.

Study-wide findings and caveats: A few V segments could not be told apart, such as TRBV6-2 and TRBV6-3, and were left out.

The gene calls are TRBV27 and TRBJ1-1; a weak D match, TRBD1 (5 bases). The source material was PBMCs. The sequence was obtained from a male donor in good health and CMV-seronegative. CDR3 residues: CASSLYQEGVTEAFF. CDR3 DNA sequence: TGTGCCAGCAGTTTATACCAGGAAGGGGTCACTGAAGCTTTCTTT.